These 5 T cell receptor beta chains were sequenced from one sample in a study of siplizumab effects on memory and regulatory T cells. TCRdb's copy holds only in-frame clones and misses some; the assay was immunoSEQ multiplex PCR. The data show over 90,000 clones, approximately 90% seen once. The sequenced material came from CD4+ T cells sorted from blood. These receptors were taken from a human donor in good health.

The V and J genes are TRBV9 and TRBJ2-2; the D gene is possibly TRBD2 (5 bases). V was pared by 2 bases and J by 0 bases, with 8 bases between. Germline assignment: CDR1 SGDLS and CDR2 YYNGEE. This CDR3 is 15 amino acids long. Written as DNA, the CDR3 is TGTGCCAGCAGCGTGTCCGGGACGAACACCGGGGAGCTGTTTTTT. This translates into CASSVSGTNTGELFF.

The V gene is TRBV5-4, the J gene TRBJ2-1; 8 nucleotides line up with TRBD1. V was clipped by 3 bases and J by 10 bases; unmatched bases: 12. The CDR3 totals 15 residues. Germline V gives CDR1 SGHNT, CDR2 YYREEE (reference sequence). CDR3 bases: TGTGCCAGCAGCTGGCAGGACAGGGATCGGGACGAGCAGTTCTTC. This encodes CASSWQDRDRDEQFF.

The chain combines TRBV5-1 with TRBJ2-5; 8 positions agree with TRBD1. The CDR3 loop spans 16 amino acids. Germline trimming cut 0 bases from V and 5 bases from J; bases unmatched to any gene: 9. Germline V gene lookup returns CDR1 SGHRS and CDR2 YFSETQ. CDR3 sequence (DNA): TGCGCCAGCAGCTTGGCTCCCCAGGGGGCAGGGGAGACCCAGTACTTC. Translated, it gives CASSLAPQGAGETQYF.

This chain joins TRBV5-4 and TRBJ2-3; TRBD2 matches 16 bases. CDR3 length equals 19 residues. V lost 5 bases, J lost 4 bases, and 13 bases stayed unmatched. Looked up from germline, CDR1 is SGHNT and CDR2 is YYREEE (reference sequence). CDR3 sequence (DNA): TGTGCCAGCAGTTTGAAGGGACTAGCGGGAGGGATTGGGCCAGATACGCAGTATTTT. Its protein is CASSLKGLAGGIGPDTQYF.

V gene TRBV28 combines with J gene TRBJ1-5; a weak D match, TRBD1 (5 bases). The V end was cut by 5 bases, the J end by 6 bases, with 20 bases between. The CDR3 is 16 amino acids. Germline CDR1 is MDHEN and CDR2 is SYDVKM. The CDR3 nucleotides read TGTGCCAGCAGTGACGATTTCAGGGTTCGGAGTCAGCCCCAGCATTTT. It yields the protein CASSDDFRVRSQPQHF.